This T cell receptor beta chain was sequenced for a study of blood T cell repertoires in COVID-19. Study context: Donors in the United States, Italy and Spain gave samples during acute or convalescent COVID-19. From T cells, B-cell-depleted T cells, or PBMCs came the material, which was cDNA or gDNA.

Original processing methods: Amplification from reference gene primers served as the basis for estimated nucleated cell counts. Generated by immunoSEQ multiplex PCR, the TCRdb table keeps only in-frame clones and is missing some. Clone size and V and J calls were adopted from that table, with D and trimming inferred from the DNA. There are tens of thousands of clones in the sample; about 88% occur only once, and less than 10% lies in the top ten. The germline V and J ends were trimmed by 4 bases and 7 bases, with 11 bases remaining between them. This CDR3 is 13 amino acids long. Looked up from germline, CDR1 is SGHRS and CDR2 is YFSETQ.

The specimen sequenced was peripheral blood. This TCR was recovered from a man between 65 and 79 years old with active or convalescent COVID-19. The chain combines TRBV5-1 with TRBJ2-2; weak D call: TRBD2 (6 bases). CDR3 DNA sequence: TGCGCCAGCAGCGGGGGGATATACGGGGAGCTGTTTTTT. Its protein is CASSGGIYGELFF.